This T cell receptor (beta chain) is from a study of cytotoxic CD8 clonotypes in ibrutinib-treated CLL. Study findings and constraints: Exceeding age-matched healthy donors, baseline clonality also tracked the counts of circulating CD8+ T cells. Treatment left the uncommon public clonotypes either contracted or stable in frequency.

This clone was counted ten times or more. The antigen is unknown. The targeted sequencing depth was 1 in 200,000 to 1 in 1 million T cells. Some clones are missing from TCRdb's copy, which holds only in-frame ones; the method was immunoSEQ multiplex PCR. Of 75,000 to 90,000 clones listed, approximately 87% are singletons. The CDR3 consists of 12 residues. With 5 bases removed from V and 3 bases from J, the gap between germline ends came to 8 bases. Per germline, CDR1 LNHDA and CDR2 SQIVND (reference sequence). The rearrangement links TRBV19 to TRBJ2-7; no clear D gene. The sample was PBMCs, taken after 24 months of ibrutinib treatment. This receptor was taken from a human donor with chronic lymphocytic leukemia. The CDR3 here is CASSGVGYEQYF. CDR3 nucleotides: TGTGCCAGTAGTGGCGTGGGCTACGAGCAGTACTTC.